The 25 T cell receptor beta chains presented below share a single source sample, sequenced in a study of early T cells in non-severe SARS-CoV-2 infection. TCRdb reanalysed the 5' RACE reads using MiXCR and keeps one entry per CDR3 protein. The sample contains nearly 60,000 distinct CDR3 sequences, roughly 12% of which appear only once. Sequencing input: whole blood. The source of these receptors is an adult who was a healthcare worker with PCR-confirmed SARS-CoV-2 infection or an uninfected control (not recorded which).

This chain connects TRBV20-1 to TRBJ2-1; D is unclear. The CDR3 is made up of 13 amino acids. CDR1 and CDR2 from the germline V gene are DFQATT and SNEGSKA (reference sequence). The V gene lost 4 bases and the J gene lost 0 bases, with 7 bases spanning the gap. The chain's CDR3 is CSAMFSSYNEQFF. The CDR3 nucleotides read TGCAGTGCTATGTTTTCCTCCTACAATGAGCAGTTCTTC.

The CDR3 DNA is TGTGCCAGCGGAAATCCTCAGGGGGCGCGTACTGAAGCTTTCTTT. Translation: CASGNPQGARTEAFF. The chain is built from TRBV6-5 and TRBJ1-1; TRBD1 matches at 8 bases. The CDR3 runs to 15 residues. Trimming cost V 8 bases and J 5 bases; bases outside gene matches: 13. Germline CDR1 MNHEY, CDR2 SVGAGI.

The chain links TRBV7-9 to TRBJ2-7; no clear D gene. V dropped 1 base and J dropped 6 bases, with 10 bases sitting between them. This CDR3 region has 13 residues. Germline-derived CDR1 and CDR2 are SEHNR and FQNEAQ (reference sequence). The CDR3 DNA sequence: TGTGCCAGCAGCTTAGTTGGGGTTTCCGAGCAGTACTTC. This sequence encodes CASSLVGVSEQYF.

The sample holds many counts of this clonotype. This chain joins TRBV14 and TRBJ1-3; perhaps TRBD1 as D (6 bases). The CDR3 loop spans 15 amino acids. Germline CDR1 is SGHDN and CDR2 is FVKESK. The ends were cut back, 2 bases at V and 2 bases at J, with 10 bases in the middle. The CDR3 region is CASSQTGQAGNTIYF. For the CDR3, the DNA is TGTGCCAGCAGCCAAACAGGGCAGGCTGGAAACACCATATATTTT.

The chain has TRBV5-1 and TRBJ2-7; no clear D gene. There are 14 residues in the CDR3. The germline V and J ends were trimmed by 2 bases and 0 bases, with 9 bases remaining between them. Looked up from germline, CDR1 is SGHRS and CDR2 is YFSETQ. CDR3 sequence: CASSLLTYSYEQYF. As DNA, the CDR3 is TGCGCCAGCAGCTTATTAACATACTCCTACGAGCAGTACTTC.

On this clonotype: The germline gene is not matched at one end of the junction; a read error may be the cause. The chain links TRBV28 to TRBJ1-1, with 7 bases identical to TRBD1. This CDR3 has 11 residues. Germline CDR1 MDHEN, CDR2 SYDVKM. In DNA form, the CDR3 reads TGTGCCAGCAGTGGGGGGGGACAGTGGTCTTTT. Translating gives CASSGGGQWSF.

This chain connects TRBV30 to TRBJ1-1, with 8 bases identical to TRBD1. Germline V gene lookup returns CDR1 GTSNPN and CDR2 SVGIG (reference sequence). The CDR3 runs 14 residues. J was trimmed by 4 bases and V by 4 bases; bases with no gene match: 8. The CDR3 DNA sequence: TGTGCCTGGAACCCAGGACAGGGATTCACTGAAGCTTTCTTT. Translation: CAWNPGQGFTEAFF.

V is TRBV5-4 and J is TRBJ2-5, with unresolved D. Between the trimmed V and J ends, which lost 0 bases and 5 bases, there was a span of 14 bases. Looked up from germline, CDR1 is SGHNT and CDR2 is YYREEE (reference sequence). The CDR3 runs to 15 residues. In DNA, the CDR3 is TGTGCCAGCAGCTTGGTTCCCACCTTCGGGGAGACCCAGTACTTC. The encoded protein is CASSLVPTFGETQYF.

The genes are TRBV5-1 and TRBJ2-3; the D is unclear. CDR1 SGHRS and CDR2 YFSETQ come from the germline V gene. The CDR3 extends over 16 amino acids. V was cut by 0 bases and J by 0 bases, with 11 bases left in between. The CDR3 spells CASSLDQAYSTDTQYF. The CDR3 nucleotides are TGCGCCAGCAGCTTGGACCAGGCTTATAGCACAGATACGCAGTATTTT.

The chain is built from TRBV9 and TRBJ1-1; D is ambiguous. Trimming stripped 0 bases from V and 6 bases from J, with 9 bases between. The CDR3 runs 13 residues. CDR1 and CDR2 (germline): SGDLS, YYNGEE. This CDR3 is CASSVDPPSEAFF. The CDR3 nucleotides are TGTGCCAGCAGCGTAGATCCCCCATCTGAAGCTTTCTTT.

This clonotype was detected many times. V and J are TRBV29-1 and TRBJ1-5; the D is unclear. Trimming took off 5 bases at V and 0 bases at J, with 8 bases between the two ends. The CDR3 extends over 13 amino acids. CDR1 and CDR2 from the germline V gene are SQVTM and ANQGSEA. The DNA of the CDR3 is TGCAGCGTTATAGAGTTTAGCAATCAGCCCCAGCATTTT. It specifies CSVIEFSNQPQHF.

This sequence joins TRBV6-1 and TRBJ1-1; D unclear. This CDR3 comprises 12 residues. V lost 6 bases, J lost 10 bases, and 15 bases lay in between. Germline CDR1 is MNHNS and CDR2 is SASEGT. The CDR3 DNA sequence: TGTGCCAGCAGCCTCAGCGGGAAGGGAGCTTTCTTT. It specifies CASSLSGKGAFF.

In its sample, this clonotype was seen a few times. The chain links TRBV6-6 to TRBJ2-2; tentatively, D is TRBD1 or TRBD2 (5 bases each). The CDR3 contains 16 residues. Germline V gives CDR1 MNHNY, CDR2 SVGAGI (reference sequence). V lost 2 bases, J lost 4 bases, and 14 bases lay in between. CDR3 nucleotide sequence: TGTGCCAGCAGTTACGCCTCCGGGACGCTCACCGGGGAGCTGTTTTTT. Protein product: CASSYASGTLTGELFF.

The V gene is TRBV9, the J gene TRBJ1-1; D ambiguous. V was shortened by 1 base and J by 1 base, with 5 bases between the two germline ends. The CDR3 loop spans 13 amino acids. The germline gives CDR1 SGDLS, CDR2 YYNGEE. CDR3: CASSVLSNTEAFF. CDR3 DNA sequence: TGTGCCAGCAGCGTACTCTCGAACACTGAAGCTTTCTTT.

V and J are TRBV12-3 or TRBV12-4 and TRBJ2-1; TRBD1 aligns across 8 bases. The CDR3 is 15 residues long. Trimming took 6 bases from V and 5 from J; bases not matched to a gene: 9. CDR3 sequence: CASRASGGANNEQFF. CDR3 bases: TGTGCCAGCAGAGCATCAGGGGGCGCGAACAATGAGCAGTTCTTC.

This clonotype showed up many times. The chain is built from TRBV20-1 and TRBJ1-1; D not certain. This CDR3 has 15 residues. CDR1 DFQATT and CDR2 SNEGSKA come from the germline V gene (reference sequence). Trimming removed 0 bases from V and 3 bases from J, with 14 bases in between. The DNA of the CDR3 is TGCAGTGCTAGAGATGCCGGGTCTCTTGACACTGAAGCTTTCTTT. Translation gives CSARDAGSLDTEAFF.

CDR3 in amino acids: CASTDQVRGAYEQYF. For the CDR3, the DNA is TGTGCCAGCACCGACCAGGTGCGGGGGGCCTACGAGCAGTACTTC. The chain joins TRBV11-3 to TRBJ2-7; 8 bases match TRBD2. The CDR3 is 15 residues long. With V trimmed by 7 bases and J by 2 bases, 10 bases remained unmatched. Germline-derived CDR1 and CDR2 are SGHNT and YENEEA. Combining the CDR3 with reference TRBV11-3 and TRBJ2-7 gives the whole variable domain EAGVVQSPRYKIIEKKQPVAFWCNPISGHNTLYWYLQNLGQGPELLIRYENEEAVDDSQLPKDRFSAERLKGVDSTLKIQPAELGDSAVYLCASTDQVRGAYEQYFGPGTRLTVT.

The gene calls are TRBV5-1 and TRBJ1-1; D remains ambiguous. Germline CDR1 and CDR2: SGHRS and YFSETQ. This CDR3 comprises 15 residues. V was pared by 1 base and J by 0 bases, with 10 bases between. DNA for the CDR3: TGCGCCAGCAGCTTGTACAGTACAATGAACACTGAAGCTTTCTTT. It is translated as CASSLYSTMNTEAFF.

This clonotype was observed at least ten times. The rearrangement joins TRBV11-2 to TRBJ1-5; 7 bases agree with TRBD1. J gave up 3 bases and V 10 bases, and 6 bases lay outside the gene matches. Looked up from germline, CDR1 is SGHAT and CDR2 is FQNNGV. This CDR3 is 13 amino acids long. CDR3: CATSTGPNQPQHF. Written as DNA, the CDR3 is TGTGCCACCTCGACAGGGCCCAATCAGCCCCAGCATTTT.

This clonotype has ten or more counts. The J gene is TRBJ2-1, the V gene TRBV28; D remains unclear. Trimming took off 2 bases at V and 8 bases at J, with 10 bases between the two ends. The CDR3 covers 13 residues. Germline V gene sequence: CDR1 MDHEN, CDR2 SYDVKM. The CDR3 reads CASSLAVSDEQFF. CDR3 coding DNA: TGTGCCAGCAGTTTAGCGGTGTCGGATGAGCAGTTCTTC.

The chain employs TRBV6-2 or TRBV6-3 and TRBJ2-7; D remains ambiguous. The ends were cut back, 2 bases at V and 8 bases at J, with 10 bases in the middle. There are 12 residues in the CDR3. The germline gives CDR1 MNHEY, CDR2 SVGEGT. This CDR3 reads CASSYANSQQYF. DNA of the CDR3: TGTGCCAGCAGTTACGCCAACAGTCAGCAGTACTTC.

The V and J genes are TRBV7-3 and TRBJ2-3; D may be TRBD1 or TRBD2 (8 bases each). Germline V lookup: CDR1 SGHTA, CDR2 FQGTGA. This CDR3 is built from 20 residues. The V end lost 2 bases, the J end lost 4 bases, and 28 bases lay between the germline ends. This CDR3 is CASSLLPNRGMSGSADTQYF. In DNA form, the CDR3 reads TGTGCCAGCAGCTTATTACCTAACAGGGGGATGAGCGGGAGCGCAGATACGCAGTATTTT.

The V and J genes are TRBV7-9 and TRBJ1-1; tentatively, D is TRBD1 (5 bases). Germline V gene lookup returns CDR1 SEHNR and CDR2 FQNEAQ (reference sequence). The V end lost 6 bases, the J end lost 2 bases, and 10 bases lay between the germline ends. The CDR3 spans 13 residues. The CDR3: CASRQGPNTEAFF. For the CDR3, the DNA is TGTGCCAGCAGGCAGGGACCAAACACTGAAGCTTTCTTT.

This clonotype was counted a few times. For the CDR3, the DNA is TGTGCCAGCAGTCCCCACGGACAGGGGACGAACACCGGGGAGCTGTTTTTT. Residues: CASSPHGQGTNTGELFF. This sequence joins TRBV12-3 or TRBV12-4 and TRBJ2-2; 9 positions agree with TRBD1. The V segment lost 5 bases and the J segment 0 bases; nucleotides outside the gene matches: 7. The CDR3 is 17 amino acids.

This clonotype was picked up a small number of times. The chain recombines TRBV20-1 with TRBJ2-7, with D perhaps matching TRBD1 (6 bases). The germline V and J ends were trimmed by 3 bases and 6 bases, with 18 bases remaining between them. This CDR3 is built from 14 residues. Germline V lookup: CDR1 DFQATT, CDR2 SNEGSKA (reference sequence). The CDR3 sequence is CSASYREPRAEQYF. CDR3 nucleotide sequence: TGCAGTGCTAGCTACAGGGAACCAAGGGCCGAGCAGTACTTC.